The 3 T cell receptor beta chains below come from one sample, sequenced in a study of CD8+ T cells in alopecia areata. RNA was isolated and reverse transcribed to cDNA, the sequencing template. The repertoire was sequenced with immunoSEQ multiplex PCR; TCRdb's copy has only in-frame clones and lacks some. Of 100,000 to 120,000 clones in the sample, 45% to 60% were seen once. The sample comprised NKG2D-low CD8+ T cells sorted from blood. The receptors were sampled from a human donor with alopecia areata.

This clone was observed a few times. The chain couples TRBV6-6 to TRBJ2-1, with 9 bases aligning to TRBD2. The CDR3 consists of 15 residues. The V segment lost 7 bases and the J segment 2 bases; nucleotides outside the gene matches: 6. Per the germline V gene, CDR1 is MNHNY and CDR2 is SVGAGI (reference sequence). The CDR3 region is CASTQTSGTYNEQFF. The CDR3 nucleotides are TGTGCCAGCACCCAGACTAGCGGCACCTACAATGAGCAGTTCTTC.

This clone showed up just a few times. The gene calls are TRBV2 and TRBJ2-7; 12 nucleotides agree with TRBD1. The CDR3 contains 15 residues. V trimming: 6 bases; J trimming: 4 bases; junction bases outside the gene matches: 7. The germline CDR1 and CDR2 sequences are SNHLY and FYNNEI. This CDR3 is CASRDPGQGAYEQYF. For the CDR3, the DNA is TGTGCCAGCAGGGATCCGGGACAGGGGGCTTACGAGCAGTACTTC.

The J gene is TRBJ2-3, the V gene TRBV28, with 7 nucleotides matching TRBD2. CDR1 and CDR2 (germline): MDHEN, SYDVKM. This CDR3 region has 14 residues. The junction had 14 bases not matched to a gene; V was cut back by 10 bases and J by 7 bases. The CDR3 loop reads CATLGGGPFYTQYF. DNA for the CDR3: TGTGCCACCCTCGGGGGAGGGCCTTTTTATACGCAGTATTTT.